These T cell receptor beta chains were read from a single sample in a study of cytomegalovirus exposure and HLA in healthy donors. Using immunoSEQ multiplex PCR, the repertoire was profiled, and TCRdb retains in-frame clones only, with some absent. The data contain a few hundred thousand clones, roughly 90% of them singletons. Sequences were obtained from PBMCs. The receptors were gathered from a woman aged 18 to 35 in good health and CMV-seronegative. Both conserved end residues are trimmed from each CDR3.

V gene,J gene,CDR3 protein
TRBV28,TRBJ2-5,ASSFGQETQY
TRBV4-2,TRBJ1-4,ASSLFTGTATNEKLF
TRBV28,TRBJ1-1,ASSLSTLQAF
TRBV27,TRBJ2-5,ASSLSRSGIISETQY
TRBV7-2,TRBJ2-3,ASSFPPEGYTQY
TRBV19,TRBJ1-1,ASSLDTNTEAF
TRBV7-9,TRBJ2-5,ASNSDRSQETQY
TRBV9,TRBJ1-1,ASSVGDSSFMNTEAF
TRBV7-6,TRBJ2-1,ASSLDATDNEQF
TRBV27,TRBJ1-6,ASSDPTGYNSPLH
TRBV29-1,TRBJ2-7,SVERQGTTYEQY
TRBV27,TRBJ2-3,ASSPADTDTQY
TRBV9,TRBJ2-1,ASSVSGGSEQF
TRBV6-6,TRBJ2-3,ASSPPGLGTDTQY
TRBV9,TRBJ2-3,ASGRGADTQY
TRBV7-3,TRBJ2-3,ASSKALAGGVDTQY
TRBV27,TRBJ2-3,ASSLLRARGTDTQY
TRBV14,TRBJ1-4,ASSRLGSSNEKLF
TRBV6-1,TRBJ1-6,ASSGGGVSPLH
TRBV27,TRBJ1-6,ASSLSERFYNSPLH
TRBV25-1,TRBJ1-3,ASSVLYGNTIY
TRBV28,TRBJ2-1,ASSTRQGSSYNEQF
TRBV5-1,TRBJ1-1,ASSLLNTEAF
TRBV12-5,TRBJ2-5,ASGSGQTQY
TRBV5-1,TRBJ2-7,ASSLGLAGVRYEQY
TRBV6-5,TRBJ2-7,ASSPSGSSYEQY
TRBV14,TRBJ2-5,ASSHLKETQY
TRBV28,TRBJ1-1,ASSLWAADEAF
TRBV5-1,TRBJ2-2,ASSDLAPNTGELF
TRBV5-1,TRBJ1-3,ASSPKQGRDGNTIY
TRBV12-5,TRBJ2-3,ASGPAGGASTDTQY
TRBV29-1,TRBJ2-3,SAGQGLGTDTQY
TRBV27,TRBJ2-1,ASSPPGAYNEQF
TRBV5-1,TRBJ1-4,ASSTGQAGEKLF
TRBV10-1,TRBJ2-7,ASSPNRDWVAGTYEQY
TRBV1,TRBJ2-7,PHNLLAGGYEQY
TRBV28,TRBJ2-5,ASSLNSGRLQETQY
TRBV19,TRBJ2-1,ASSTSGLDYNEQF
TRBV28,TRBJ2-1,ASSLPGQGSNEQF
TRBV5-1,TRBJ1-2,ASSLGTGLIYGYT
TRBV20-1,TRBJ2-1,SATFNEQF
TRBV18,TRBJ1-5,ASSPGGFNQPQH
TRBV11-2,TRBJ2-3,ASSPTRASGRPDTQY
TRBV19,TRBJ2-7,ASSYGTSFAEQY
TRBV7-8,TRBJ1-4,ASSLLSGATNEKLF